This entry concerns a single T cell receptor (beta chain). Its antigen is still unknown. This record belongs to a study of CD8+ T cells in alopecia areata. The wider study: The drug, oral tofacitinib, was given to treated patients at 5 to 10 mg twice daily.

Obtained from alopecia areata patients were lesional scalp punch biopsies along with peripheral blood. Germline CDR1 MDHEN, CDR2 SYDVKM. CDR3 length: 16 amino acids. J was trimmed by 5 bases and V by 6 bases; bases with no gene match: 6. In each case, RNA was isolated and then reverse transcribed into cDNA as the sequencing template. The table came from immunoSEQ multiplex PCR; TCRdb's copy has only in-frame clones and leaves some out. The data show about 97,000 clones, around 38% seen once. Study-wide results and limits: Greater clonality was observed in lesional scalp samples, especially alopecia totalis/universalis, versus normal scalp.

The chain employs TRBV28 and TRBJ2-6, with TRBD1 matching 11 bases. The receptor was isolated from a human donor with alopecia areata. The sample comprised CD4+ T cells sorted from blood. In DNA form, the CDR3 reads TGTGCCAGCAGCCGGGACAGGGGGGGCTGGGCCAACGTCCTGACTTTC. It encodes CASSRDRGGWANVLTF.